Shown below are 10 T cell receptor beta chains from a single sample sequenced in a study of shared T cell receptors in the human thymus. TCRdb's copy holds only in-frame clones and misses some; the assay was immunoSEQ multiplex PCR. This table holds roughly 710,000 clones, approximately 85% found once. The same sample was also studied in work on human thymus T cells.

Sequenced: thymocytes. The receptors originated from a girl less than two years old with a congenital heart defect.

In nucleotides, the CDR3 is TGTGCCAGTAGTCGGACAGTTGCCCAAGAGACCCAGTACTTC. It yields the protein CASSRTVAQETQYF. V gene TRBV19 combines with J gene TRBJ2-5, with D perhaps matching TRBD1 (6 bases). This CDR3 contains 14 residues. The germline V gene encodes CDR1 LNHDA and CDR2 SQIVND (reference sequence). V lost 5 bases and J lost 1, with 11 bases in between.

The rearrangement links TRBV30 to TRBJ2-3; D is possibly TRBD1 (6 bases). Trimming took off 3 bases at V and 0 bases at J, with 16 bases between the two ends. The CDR3 is made up of 16 amino acids. Germline values: CDR1 GTSNPN, CDR2 SVGIG (reference sequence). CDR3 bases: TGTGCCTGGAGAATCAGGACAGCCTTAAGCACAGATACGCAGTATTTT. Translated: CAWRIRTALSTDTQYF.

The rearrangement joins TRBV10-3 to TRBJ2-7; TRBD1 matches at 11 bases. CDR3 length: 17 amino acids. Trimming at V came to 0 bases and at J to 3 bases, leaving 7 bases not matched to a gene. CDR1 is ENHRY and CDR2 is SYGVKD in the germline V gene. CDR3 DNA sequence: TGTGCCATCAGTGAGTCTACGGGGGACAGGGGGGACTACGAGCAGTACTTC. This sequence encodes CAISESTGDRGDYEQYF.

This rearrangement joins TRBV27 to TRBJ2-1, with TRBD2 matching over 13 bases. Unmatched junction bases numbered 9, after V lost 7 bases and J lost 0 bases. The CDR3 is 18 residues long. The germline V gene encodes CDR1 MNHEY and CDR2 SMNVEV (reference sequence). CDR3 region: CASKGLAGAPSSYNEQFF. CDR3 sequence (DNA): TGTGCCAGCAAAGGACTAGCGGGGGCCCCGAGCTCCTACAATGAGCAGTTCTTC.

The rearrangement links TRBV19 to TRBJ1-5; unclear D gene. With 9 bases removed from V and 0 bases from J, the gap between germline ends came to 9 bases. CDR1 LNHDA and CDR2 SQIVND come from the germline V gene (reference sequence). This CDR3 contains 13 residues. Written as DNA, the CDR3 is TGTGCCAGAAACAGTAATAGCAATCAGCCCCAGCATTTT. Translating gives CARNSNSNQPQHF.

This clone was counted a single time. The chain recombines TRBV6-1 with TRBJ1-6, with D possibly matching TRBD1 (5 bases). This CDR3 is built from 17 residues. V lost 2 bases and J 8 bases, leaving 19 bases between the germline ends. Germline CDR1 and CDR2: MNHNS and SASEGT. CDR3 region: CASSEPQGEVLYSPLHF. The DNA of the CDR3 is TGTGCCAGCAGTGAACCTCAGGGTGAAGTTCTTTATTCACCCCTCCACTTT.

The chain employs TRBV6-1 and TRBJ2-3, with a possible D match to TRBD2 (7 bases). V lost 8 bases to trimming and J lost 2 bases, with 17 bases between them. Germline V CDR1 and CDR2: MNHNS, SASEGT. This CDR3 has 15 residues. CDR3 amino acids: CASGGLAEITDTQYF. In DNA, the CDR3 is TGTGCCAGCGGGGGGCTAGCGGAGATCACAGATACGCAGTATTTT.

The V call is TRBV29-1, the J call TRBJ1-2, with a tentative D call TRBD1 (6 bases). The CDR3 runs 12 residues. The germline CDR1 and CDR2 sequences are SQVTM and ANQGSEA. Trimming cost V 4 bases and J 4 bases, with 10 bases left between them. This CDR3 reads CSVADSGYGYTF. The CDR3 nucleotides are TGCAGCGTTGCGGACAGCGGCTATGGCTACACCTTC.

V gene TRBV11-2 combines with J gene TRBJ2-2; possible D gene TRBD1, 5 bases. The germline V gene encodes CDR1 SGHAT and CDR2 FQNNGV. The V end lost 5 bases, the J end lost 4 bases, and 14 bases lay between the germline ends. This CDR3 spans 15 amino acids. In nucleotides, the CDR3 is TGTGCCAGCAGCCTCCCGGACACTTTCACCGGGGAGCTGTTTTTT. It codes for CASSLPDTFTGELFF.

The chain has TRBV4-3 and TRBJ2-1; TRBD2 matches 9 bases. J gave up 1 base and V 1 base, and 5 bases lay outside the gene matches. This CDR3 is built from 17 residues. Germline V CDR1 and CDR2: LGHNA, YSLEER. Here the CDR3 reads CASSQGVSGGSYNEQFF. DNA for the CDR3: TGCGCCAGCAGCCAAGGTGTAAGCGGGGGGTCCTACAATGAGCAGTTCTTC.